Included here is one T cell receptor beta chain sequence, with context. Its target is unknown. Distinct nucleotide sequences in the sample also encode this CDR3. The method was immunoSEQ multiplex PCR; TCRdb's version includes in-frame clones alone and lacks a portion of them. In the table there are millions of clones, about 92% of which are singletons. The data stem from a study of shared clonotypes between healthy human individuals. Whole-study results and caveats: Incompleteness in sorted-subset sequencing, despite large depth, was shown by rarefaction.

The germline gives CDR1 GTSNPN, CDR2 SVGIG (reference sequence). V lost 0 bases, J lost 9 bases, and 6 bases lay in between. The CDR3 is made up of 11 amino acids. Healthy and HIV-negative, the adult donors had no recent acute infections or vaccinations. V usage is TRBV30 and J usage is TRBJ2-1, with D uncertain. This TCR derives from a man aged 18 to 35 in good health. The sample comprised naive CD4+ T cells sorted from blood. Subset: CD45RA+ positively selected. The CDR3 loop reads CAWSVVGEQFF. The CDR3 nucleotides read TGTGCCTGGAGTGTTGTCGGTGAGCAGTTCTTC. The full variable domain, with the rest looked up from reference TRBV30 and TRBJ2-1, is SQTIHQWPATLVQPVGSPLSLECTVEGTSNPNLYWYRQAAGRGLQLLFYSVGIGQISSEVPQNLSASRPQDRQFILSSKKLLLSDSGFYLCAWSVVGEQFFGPGTRLTVL.